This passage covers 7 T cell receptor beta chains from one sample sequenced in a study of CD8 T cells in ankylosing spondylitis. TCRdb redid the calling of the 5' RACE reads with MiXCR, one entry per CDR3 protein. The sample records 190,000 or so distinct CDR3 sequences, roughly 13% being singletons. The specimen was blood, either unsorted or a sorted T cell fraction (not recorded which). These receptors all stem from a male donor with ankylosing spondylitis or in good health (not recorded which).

The CDR3 nucleotides are TGTGCCAGCAGTGAAGGATGGGACACGGGCATCTACGAGCAGTACTTC. Protein product: CASSEGWDTGIYEQYF. The rearrangement links TRBV2 to TRBJ2-7, with D perhaps TRBD1 (6 bases). Germline V CDR1 and CDR2: SNHLY, FYNNEI. The V and J ends lost 1 base and 3 bases respectively, with 16 bases between them. The CDR3 consists of 16 residues.

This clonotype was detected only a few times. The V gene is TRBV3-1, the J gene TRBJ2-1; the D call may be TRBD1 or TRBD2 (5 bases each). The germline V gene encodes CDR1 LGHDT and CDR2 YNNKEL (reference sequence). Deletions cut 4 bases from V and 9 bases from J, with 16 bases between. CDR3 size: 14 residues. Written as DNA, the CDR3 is TGTGCCAGCAGCCCTCGGGGCGCGCTAGGTGAGCAGTTCTTC. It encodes CASSPRGALGEQFF.

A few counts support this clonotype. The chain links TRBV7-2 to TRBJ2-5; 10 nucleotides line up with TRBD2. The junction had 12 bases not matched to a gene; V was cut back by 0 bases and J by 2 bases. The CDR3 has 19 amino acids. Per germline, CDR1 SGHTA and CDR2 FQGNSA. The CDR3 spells CASSLALRGSGGPQETQYF. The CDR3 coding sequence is TGTGCCAGCAGCTTAGCGCTAAGGGGTAGCGGGGGGCCTCAAGAGACCCAGTACTTC. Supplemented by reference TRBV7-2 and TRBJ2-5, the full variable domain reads GAGVSQSPSNKVTEKGKDVELRCDPISGHTALYWYRQSLGQGLEFLIYFQGNSAPDKSGLPSDRFSAERTGGSVSTLTIQRTQQEDSAVYLCASSLALRGSGGPQETQYFGPGTRLLVL.

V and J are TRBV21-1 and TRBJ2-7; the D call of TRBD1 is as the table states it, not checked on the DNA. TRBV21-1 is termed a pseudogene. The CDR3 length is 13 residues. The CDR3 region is CARGEPLFAEQYF. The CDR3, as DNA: TGTGCCAGGGGGGAGCCCCTTTTTGCCGAGCAGTACTTC.

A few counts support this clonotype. DNA of the CDR3: TGTGCCAGCAGCCACGGGACGGTGAACACTGAAGCTTTCTTT. Its protein product is CASSHGTVNTEAFF. This chain joins TRBV3-1 and TRBJ1-1; tentative D call: TRBD1 (5 bases). Germline V lookup: CDR1 LGHDT, CDR2 YNNKEL (reference sequence). The CDR3 has 14 residues. V was trimmed by 3 bases and J by 0 bases, leaving 8 bases between them.

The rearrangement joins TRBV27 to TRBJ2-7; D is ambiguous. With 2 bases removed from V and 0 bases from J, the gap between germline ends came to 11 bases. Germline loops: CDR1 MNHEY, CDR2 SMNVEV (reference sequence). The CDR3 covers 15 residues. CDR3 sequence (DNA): TGTGCCAGCAGTTTAAGGTCAGGTAGCTCCTACGAGCAGTACTTC. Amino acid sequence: CASSLRSGSSYEQYF.

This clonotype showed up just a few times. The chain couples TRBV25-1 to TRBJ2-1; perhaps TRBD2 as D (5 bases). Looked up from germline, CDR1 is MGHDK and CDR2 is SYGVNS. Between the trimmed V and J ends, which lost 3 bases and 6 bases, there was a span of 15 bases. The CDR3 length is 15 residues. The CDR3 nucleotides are TGTGCCAGCAGTGATCCAGCGGAGTGGGGCAATGAGCAGTTCTTC. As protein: CASSDPAEWGNEQFF.